The clone carrying this T cell receptor (beta chain) was observed a single time. This entry belongs to a study of control samples from healthy donors and cancer patients. The length of the CDR3 is 15 residues. V was cut by 4 bases and J by 2 bases, with 14 bases left in between. CDR1 MNHEY and CDR2 SVGEGT come from the germline V gene. Assay used: immunoSEQ multiplex PCR; TCRdb lists only in-frame clones, some missing. Here the sample spans tens of thousands of clones, about 95% being singletons. The clonotype originates from a man younger than 40 in good health. The chain is built from TRBV6-2 or TRBV6-3 and TRBJ1-2, with D possibly being TRBD1 (6 bases). The sequenced sample consisted of blood. CDR3 coding DNA: TGTGCCAGCAGTTTGTGGTACAGGGAGAACTATGGCTACACCTTC. Translating it yields CASSLWYRENYGYTF.